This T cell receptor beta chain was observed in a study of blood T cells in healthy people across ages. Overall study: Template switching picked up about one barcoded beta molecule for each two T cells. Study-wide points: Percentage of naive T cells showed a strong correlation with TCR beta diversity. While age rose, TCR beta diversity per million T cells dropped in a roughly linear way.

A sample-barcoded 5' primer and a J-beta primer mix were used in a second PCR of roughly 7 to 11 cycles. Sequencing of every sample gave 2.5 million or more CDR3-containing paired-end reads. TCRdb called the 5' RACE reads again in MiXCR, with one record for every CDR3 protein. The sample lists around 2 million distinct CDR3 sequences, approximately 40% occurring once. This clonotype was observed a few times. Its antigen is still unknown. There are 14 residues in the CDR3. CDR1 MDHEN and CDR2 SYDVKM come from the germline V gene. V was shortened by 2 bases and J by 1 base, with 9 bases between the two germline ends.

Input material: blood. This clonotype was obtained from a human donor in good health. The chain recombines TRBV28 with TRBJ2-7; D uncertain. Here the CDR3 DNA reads TGTGCCAGCAGTTTAGCCAGGAGATCCTACGAGCAGTACTTC. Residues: CASSLARRSYEQYF.